The clone carrying this TCR beta chain has more than one count but fewer than ten. Looked up from germline, CDR1 is SGHRS and CDR2 is YFSETQ. This CDR3 has 15 amino acids. The data are from a study of blood T cells in healthy people across ages. Through a sample-barcoded 5' primer and a J-beta primer mix, a second PCR was run for roughly 7 to 11 cycles. A single record per CDR3 protein comes from TCRdb applying MiXCR to the 5' RACE reads. The sample carries around 800,000 distinct CDR3 sequences, approximately 24% recorded once. The same sample was also studied in work on T cells of mothers and their children. That source notes: Material was donated by three healthy Caucasian mothers and their six children. Sequencing got over 8.5 million TCR beta CDR3 reads from each mother and approximately 3 million from each child.

The rearrangement links TRBV5-1 to TRBJ2-1; 10 bases are shared with TRBD2. The J call could be wrong; TRBJ2-7 is a better fit for the DNA end. Sequenced sample: blood. The TCR was taken from a boy between 10 and 17 years old in good health. CDR3 residues: CASSSPLAGVREQYF. In DNA, the CDR3 is TGCGCCAGCAGCAGCCCTCTAGCGGGGGTACGGGAGCAGTACTTC.